The sequence of this T cell receptor beta chain was determined in a study of a mutant IDH1 vaccine in newly diagnosed glioma. Background on the study: Vaccination followed radiotherapy alone by 4-6 weeks, or accompanied temozolomide cycles.

TCRdb keeps only in-frame clones here, not all; method: immunoSEQ multiplex PCR. The sample has over 55,000 clones, about three quarters seen once. The time point: week 23, last vaccination. Topical imiquimod accompanied each vaccine dose, which consisted of 300 ug of mutant IDH1 20-mer peptide. The astrocytomas were IDH1-mutant, ATRX-negative, and WHO grade 3 or 4. Germline assignment: CDR1 SGDLS and CDR2 YYNGEE. The J segment lost 6 bases and the V segment lost 4 bases, leaving 8 bases of the junction unmatched. The CDR3 contains 16 residues. Turning to this clone: As yet, its antigen is unknown.

This sequence originates from a middle-aged woman with glioma. Some clones in this sample may be carry-over from other donors' samples. The chain links TRBV9 to TRBJ2-2; 11 nucleotides line up with TRBD2. This specimen consisted of PBMCs, obtained from a glioma patient whose treatment included an IDH1 peptide vaccine. The CDR3 loop reads CASSLHSGGGPGELFF. The CDR3 DNA sequence: TGTGCCAGCAGCTTACATAGCGGGGGGGGCCCCGGGGAGCTGTTTTTT.